These 23 T cell receptor beta chains were sequenced from one sample in a study of blood T cell repertoires in COVID-19. Only in-frame clones appear in the TCRdb table, and some are missing; sequencing was by immunoSEQ multiplex PCR. The sample lists around 75,000 clones; approximately 80% were seen once. Sequencing was performed on peripheral blood. Receptors were obtained from a man aged 50 to 60 with COVID-19, enrolled during active disease.

The table lists this clone with a count of one. The chain recombines TRBV29-1 with TRBJ2-6; D ambiguous. The germline V gene has CDR1 SQVTM and CDR2 ANQGSEA. This CDR3 is built from 12 residues. Trimming pared 7 bases from V and 0 bases from J, leaving 4 bases between. In nucleotides, the CDR3 is TGCAGCGCTAGCTCTGGGGCCAACGTCCTGACTTTC. This gives the protein CSASSGANVLTF.

The V gene is TRBV12-5, the J gene TRBJ2-7; possibly TRBD2 for D (5 bases). The CDR3 runs 13 residues. Trimming removed 6 bases at V and 4 bases at J, with 13 bases between. Germline CDR1 and CDR2: LGHNT and FRNRAP. This chain's CDR3 is CASGRGSFYEQYF. For the CDR3, the DNA is TGTGCTAGTGGCCGCGGGTCCTTTTACGAGCAGTACTTC.

The chain has TRBV19 and TRBJ1-1, with 10 bases fitting TRBD1. CDR1 and CDR2 (germline): LNHDA, SQIVND (reference sequence). This CDR3 region has 15 residues. The J segment lost 7 bases and the V segment lost 6 bases, leaving 11 bases of the junction unmatched. CDR3 sequence (DNA): TGTGCCAGTAGCAACCCAGGACAGGGGGAAGGTGAAGCTTTCTTT. Protein product: CASSNPGQGEGEAFF.

The rearrangement links TRBV20-1 to TRBJ2-7, with 8 nucleotides matching TRBD2. From germline, CDR1 is DFQATT and CDR2 SNEGSKA (reference sequence). J lost 3 bases, V lost 3 bases, and 7 bases had no gene match. The CDR3 consists of 14 residues. The CDR3 bases are TGCAGTGCTAGTTCCGGGAGGGCCGACTACGAGCAGTACTTC. Translating gives CSASSGRADYEQYF.

The chain recombines TRBV4-1 with TRBJ1-4; 9 nucleotides agree with TRBD1. This CDR3 is built from 16 residues. The V gene end was trimmed by 6 bases and the J gene end by 2 bases; junction bases not matched to a gene: 7. The germline CDR1 and CDR2 sequences are MGHRA and YSYEKL. The CDR3 DNA reads as TGCGCCAGCAGGCCGACAGGGGGGACGACTAATGAAAAACTGTTTTTT. Its translation: CASRPTGGTTNEKLFF.

The chain recombines TRBV5-6 with TRBJ1-1, with D tentatively TRBD1 (6 bases). V lost 6 bases and J 7 bases, leaving 16 bases between the germline ends. The CDR3 has 13 residues. CDR1 and CDR2 (germline): SGHDT, YYEEEE. The CDR3 DNA follows: TGTGCCAGCACCGTATCATTACAGGGTGAAGCTTTCTTT. Its protein product is CASTVSLQGEAFF.

V is TRBV5-8 and J is TRBJ2-7, with TRBD1 matching 12 bases. Germline CDR1 reads SGHTS; CDR2 reads YDEGEE. The CDR3 is made up of 16 amino acids. V lost 2 bases to trimming and J lost 7 bases; unmatched junction nucleotides: 10. The CDR3, as DNA: TGTGCCAGCAGCTTCCTCCCGGGACAGGGGGCTTGGGAGCAGTACTTC. Encoded protein: CASSFLPGQGAWEQYF.

The chain has TRBV28 and TRBJ2-1, with 10 bases lining up with TRBD1. CDR1 and CDR2 from the germline V gene are MDHEN and SYDVKM. CDR3 length: 15 amino acids. J was trimmed by 2 bases and V by 6 bases; bases with no gene match: 4. The DNA of the CDR3 is TGTGCCAGCAGCACCGGGACAGGGGCCTACAATGAGCAGTTCTTC. It specifies CASSTGTGAYNEQFF.

The count of this clone is one. The rearrangement joins TRBV7-9 to TRBJ1-3, with D unresolved. Trimming cost V 6 bases and J 0 bases, with 9 bases left between them. The CDR3 runs 14 residues. Germline V CDR1 and CDR2: SEHNR, FQNEAQ (reference sequence). CDR3 residues: CASSPRYSGNTIYF. Written as DNA, the CDR3 is TGTGCCAGCAGTCCTAGATACTCTGGAAACACCATATATTTT.

The chain combines TRBV12-5 with TRBJ2-6; D remains ambiguous. The CDR3 length is 15 residues. In germline, CDR1 is LGHNT, CDR2 FRNRAP. Trimming removed 2 bases at V and 0 bases at J, with 5 bases between. This chain's CDR3 is CASGLSDSGANVLTF. The CDR3 coding sequence is TGTGCTAGTGGTTTGTCAGACTCTGGGGCCAACGTCCTGACTTTC.

This chain uses TRBV27 with TRBJ2-1; possibly TRBD2 for D (7 bases). This CDR3 is built from 17 residues. Trimming pared 5 bases from V and 7 bases from J, leaving 24 bases between. The germline V gene has CDR1 MNHEY and CDR2 SMNVEV (reference sequence). The CDR3 coding sequence is TGTGCCAGCAGTCTCTCCTCGGTTGGAGGGGGGGGGAATGAGCAGTTCTTC. The encoded protein is CASSLSSVGGGGNEQFF.

The chain recombines TRBV12-3 or TRBV12-4 with TRBJ2-3; D gene ambiguous. The CDR3 runs to 12 residues. V gave up 7 bases and J gave up 0 bases, with 5 bases separating them. In DNA form, the CDR3 reads TGTGCCAGCACTACTAGCACAGATACGCAGTATTTT. This gives the protein CASTTSTDTQYF.

The chain employs TRBV29-1 and TRBJ1-2; no reliable D call. The CDR3 spans 13 residues. CDR1 and CDR2 from the germline V gene are SQVTM and ANQGSEA. Trimming took off 3 bases at V and 0 bases at J, with 8 bases between the two ends. The CDR3 DNA sequence: TGCAGCGTTGATAACAGAGCTAACTATGGCTACACCTTC. Residues: CSVDNRANYGYTF.

The chain couples TRBV14 to TRBJ2-7, with 10 positions matching TRBD2. The germline gives CDR1 SGHDN, CDR2 FVKESK. The CDR3 consists of 14 residues. V lost 8 bases to trimming and J lost 2 bases; unmatched junction nucleotides: 6. CDR3 bases: TGTGCCAGCGGGGCTAGCGGGAGTCCCTACGAGCAGTACTTC. Protein sequence: CASGASGSPYEQYF.

The chain combines TRBV20-1 with TRBJ2-7; D gene ambiguous. The CDR3 runs to 14 residues. CDR1 DFQATT and CDR2 SNEGSKA come from the germline V gene (reference sequence). Trimming took 3 bases from V and 0 from J, leaving 12 bases between them. CDR3 nucleotide sequence: TGCAGTGCTAGTAGGTCGGGTGTCTCCTACGAGCAGTACTTC. It yields the protein CSASRSGVSYEQYF.

This chain joins TRBV28 and TRBJ2-4; 11 bases line up with TRBD2. The V and J ends lost 3 bases and 7 bases, in that order; junction bases with no gene match: 8. This CDR3 spans 16 amino acids. The germline CDR1 and CDR2 sequences are MDHEN and SYDVKM. In nucleotides, the CDR3 is TGTGCCAGCAGTTTGGTAGCGGGAGGGATTGGCAACATTCAGTACTTC. This codes for CASSLVAGGIGNIQYF.

This chain joins TRBV7-9 and TRBJ1-4, with D perhaps matching TRBD1 (6 bases). This CDR3 region has 13 residues. V was clipped by 5 bases and J by 7 bases, with 11 bases between them. Germline CDR1 and CDR2: SEHNR and FQNEAQ (reference sequence). CDR3 in amino acids: CASSPRTAEKLFF. For the CDR3, the DNA is TGTGCCAGCAGCCCCAGGACAGCTGAAAAACTGTTTTTT.

This clone was detected only a few times. This chain links TRBV30 with TRBJ1-6; TRBD1 might be the D (6 bases). Germline CDR1 and CDR2: GTSNPN and SVGIG (reference sequence). The CDR3 length is 15 residues. V lost 0 bases and J lost 7, with 13 bases in between. CDR3 sequence (DNA): TGTGCCTGGAGTGTGACAGGCAAATTAAATTCACCCCTCCACTTT. Its protein is CAWSVTGKLNSPLHF.

This chain links TRBV19 with TRBJ1-2; 7 nucleotides align to TRBD1. J gave up 3 bases and V 10 bases, and 17 bases lay outside the gene matches. CDR1 LNHDA and CDR2 SQIVND come from the germline V gene (reference sequence). The CDR3 length is 16 residues. CDR3 residues: CATSPTGLGLDYGYTF. DNA for the CDR3: TGTGCCACCTCCCCGACAGGGTTGGGGCTGGACTATGGCTACACCTTC.

This chain links TRBV7-2 with TRBJ1-5, with TRBD1 matching 9 bases. Per the germline V gene, CDR1 is SGHTA and CDR2 is FQGNSA. The CDR3 contains 15 residues. J was trimmed by 4 bases and V by 5 bases; bases with no gene match: 6. The CDR3 nucleotides read TGTGCCAGCAGCCCACAACAGGGGGCGAATCAGCCCCAGCATTTT. Its translation: CASSPQQGANQPQHF.

CDR3 in amino acids: CASSGASGASGYTF. DNA for the CDR3: TGTGCCAGTAGTGGGGCCTCTGGGGCTAGTGGCTACACCTTC. V and J are TRBV19 and TRBJ1-2; D is perhaps TRBD1 (5 bases). The CDR3 spans 14 residues. The germline V gene encodes CDR1 LNHDA and CDR2 SQIVND (reference sequence). V was shortened by 5 bases and J by 7 bases, with 17 bases between the two germline ends.

The chain employs TRBV27 and TRBJ2-7; 9 positions match TRBD2. The CDR3 is 14 amino acids. With 6 bases clipped from V and 4 bases from J, the junction kept 7 bases outside the gene matches. Germline loops: CDR1 MNHEY, CDR2 SMNVEV (reference sequence). DNA of the CDR3: TGTGCCAGCAGATTAGCGGGAGCCACATACGAGCAGTACTTC. Translated, it gives CASRLAGATYEQYF.

J is TRBJ2-7 and V is TRBV16, with 7 bases fitting TRBD2. CDR1 KGHSY and CDR2 FQNENV come from the germline V gene. This CDR3 region has 16 residues. J lost 0 bases, V lost 1 base, and 6 bases had no gene match. The CDR3: CASSQFSSGLSYEQYF. In nucleotides, the CDR3 is TGTGCCAGCAGCCAATTTAGTAGCGGGCTCTCCTACGAGCAGTACTTC.